The next 2 T cell receptor beta chains were all read from a single sample in a study of T cell responses to AZD1222 COVID-19 vaccine (dated by TCRdb to the early 2020s). The label giving this sample's time point can be read as: about 28 days (+/-7) after the second vaccine dose. The library was generated by the immunoSEQ multiplex PCR assay. TCRdb holds this immuneACCESS table with in-frame rearrangements only. Some clones are missing; in checked studies, unresolved V genes explain under half, and the rest has no known cause. This sample has 150,000 to 200,000 clones in its table, and 90% to 95% of those were observed once. 1% to 1.5% of the sample belongs to the ten largest clones. The specimen comprised peripheral blood, sampled 28 days after the second AZD1222 dose. These TCRs come from an adult who received the AZD1222 COVID-19 vaccine.

The chain links TRBV2 to TRBJ2-5, with TRBD2 matching over 8 bases. V trimming: 3 bases; J trimming: 5 bases; junction bases outside the gene matches: 8. Germline V gene data show CDR1 as SNHLY and CDR2 as FYNNEI. This CDR3 spans 15 amino acids. The CDR3 protein is CASSDWTSSSETQYF. The DNA for the CDR3 is TGTGCCAGCAGTGACTGGACTAGCTCTTCTGAGACCCAGTACTTC.

This chain connects TRBV9 to TRBJ1-5, with 7 bases aligning to TRBD1. The CDR3 consists of 14 residues. Per the germline V gene, CDR1 is SGDLS and CDR2 is YYNGEE. Trimming removed 3 bases from V and 6 bases from J; junction bases left unmatched: 6. The CDR3, as DNA: TGTGCCAGCAGCGCAGGGACAGTCAGTCAGCCCCAGCATTTT. Protein product: CASSAGTVSQPQHF.